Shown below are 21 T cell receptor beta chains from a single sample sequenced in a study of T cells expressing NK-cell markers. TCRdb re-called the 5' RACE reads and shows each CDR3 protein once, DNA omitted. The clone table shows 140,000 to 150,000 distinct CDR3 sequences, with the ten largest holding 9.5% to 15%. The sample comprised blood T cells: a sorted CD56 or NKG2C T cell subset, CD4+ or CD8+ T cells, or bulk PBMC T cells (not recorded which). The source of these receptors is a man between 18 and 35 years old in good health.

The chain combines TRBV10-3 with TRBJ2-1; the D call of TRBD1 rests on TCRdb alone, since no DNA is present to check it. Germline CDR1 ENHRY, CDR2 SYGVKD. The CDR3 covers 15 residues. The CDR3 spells CAISELTGGYNEQFF.

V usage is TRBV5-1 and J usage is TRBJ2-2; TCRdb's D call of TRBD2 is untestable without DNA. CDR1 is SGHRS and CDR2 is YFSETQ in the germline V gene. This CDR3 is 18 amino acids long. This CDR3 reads CASSPSFGGSPNTGELFF. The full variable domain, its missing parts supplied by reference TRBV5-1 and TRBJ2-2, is KAGVTQTPRYLIKTRGQQVTLSCSPISGHRSVSWYQQTPGQGLQFLFEYFSETQRNKGNFPGRFSGRQFSNSRSEMNVSTLELGDSALYLCASSPSFGGSPNTGELFFGEGSRLTVL.

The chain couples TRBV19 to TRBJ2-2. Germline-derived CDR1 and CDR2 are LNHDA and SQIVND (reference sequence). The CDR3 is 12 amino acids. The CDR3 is CASSHFTGELVF.

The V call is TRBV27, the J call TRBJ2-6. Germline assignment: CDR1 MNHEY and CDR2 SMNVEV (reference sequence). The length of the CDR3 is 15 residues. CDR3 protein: CASSFSDSGANVLTF.

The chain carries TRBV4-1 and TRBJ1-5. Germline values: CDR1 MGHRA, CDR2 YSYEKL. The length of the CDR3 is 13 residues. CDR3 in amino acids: CASSQPSDQPQHF.

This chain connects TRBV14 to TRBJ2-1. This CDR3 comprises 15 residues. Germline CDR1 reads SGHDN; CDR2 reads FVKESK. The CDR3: CASSMESGFYNEQFF.

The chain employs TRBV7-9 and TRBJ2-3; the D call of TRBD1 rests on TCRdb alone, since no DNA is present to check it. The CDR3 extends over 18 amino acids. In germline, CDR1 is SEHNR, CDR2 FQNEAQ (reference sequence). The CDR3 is CASSSPHRDSIRTDTQYF.

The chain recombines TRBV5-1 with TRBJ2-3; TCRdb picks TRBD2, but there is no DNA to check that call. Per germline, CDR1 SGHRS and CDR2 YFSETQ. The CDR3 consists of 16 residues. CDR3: CASSLGLADSTDTQYF.

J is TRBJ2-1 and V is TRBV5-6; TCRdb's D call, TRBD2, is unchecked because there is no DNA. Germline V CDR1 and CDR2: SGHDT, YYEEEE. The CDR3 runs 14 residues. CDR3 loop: CASSPGLVWNEQFF.

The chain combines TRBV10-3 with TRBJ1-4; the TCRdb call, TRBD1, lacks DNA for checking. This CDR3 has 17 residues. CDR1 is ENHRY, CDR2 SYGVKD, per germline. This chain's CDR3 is CAISDGTGGREEEKLFF.

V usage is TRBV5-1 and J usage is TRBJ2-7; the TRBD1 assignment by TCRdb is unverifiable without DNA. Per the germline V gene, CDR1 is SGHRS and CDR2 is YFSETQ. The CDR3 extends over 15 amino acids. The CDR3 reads CASSSEISPLYEQYF.

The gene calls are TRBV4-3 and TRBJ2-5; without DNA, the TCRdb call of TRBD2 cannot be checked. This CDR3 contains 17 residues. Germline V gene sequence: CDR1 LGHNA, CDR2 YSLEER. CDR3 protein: CASSQDYQREGPETQYF.

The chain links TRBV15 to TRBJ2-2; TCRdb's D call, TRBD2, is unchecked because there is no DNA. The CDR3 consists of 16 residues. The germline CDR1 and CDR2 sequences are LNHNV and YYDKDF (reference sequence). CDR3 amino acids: CATSTSGSWNTGELFF.

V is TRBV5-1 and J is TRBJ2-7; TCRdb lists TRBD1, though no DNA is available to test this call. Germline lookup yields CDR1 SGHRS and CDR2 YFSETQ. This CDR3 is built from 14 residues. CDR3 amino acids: CASTPGTVSYEQYF.

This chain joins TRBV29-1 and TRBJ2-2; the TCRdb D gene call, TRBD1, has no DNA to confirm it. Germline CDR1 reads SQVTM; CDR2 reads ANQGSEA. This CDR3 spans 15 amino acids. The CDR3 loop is CSVDTGAANTGELFF.

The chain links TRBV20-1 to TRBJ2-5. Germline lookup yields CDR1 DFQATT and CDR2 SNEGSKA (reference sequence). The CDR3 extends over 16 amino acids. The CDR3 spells CSARGDLWGTQETQYF.

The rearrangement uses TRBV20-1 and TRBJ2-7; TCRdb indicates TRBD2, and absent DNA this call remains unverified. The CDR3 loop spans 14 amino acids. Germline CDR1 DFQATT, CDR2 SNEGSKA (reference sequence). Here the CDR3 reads CSANTRDYHYEQYF.

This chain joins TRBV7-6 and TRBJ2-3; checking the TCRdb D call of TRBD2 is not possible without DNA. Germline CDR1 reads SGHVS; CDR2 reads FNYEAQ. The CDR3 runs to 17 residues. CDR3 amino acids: CASSLEPSSGRTDTQYF.

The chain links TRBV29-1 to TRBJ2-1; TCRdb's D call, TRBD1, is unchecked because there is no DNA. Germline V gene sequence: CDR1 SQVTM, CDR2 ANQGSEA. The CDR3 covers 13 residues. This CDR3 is CSGQRGDYNEQFF.

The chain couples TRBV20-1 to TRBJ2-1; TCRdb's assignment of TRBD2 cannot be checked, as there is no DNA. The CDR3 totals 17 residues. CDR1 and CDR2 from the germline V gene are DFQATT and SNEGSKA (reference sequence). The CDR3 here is CSARDLLEAGVLDEQFF.

CDR3 loop: CASSSGSLGTEAFF. The V gene is TRBV7-2, the J gene TRBJ1-1; as DNA is missing, the TRBD1 call by TCRdb cannot be tested. This CDR3 spans 14 amino acids. The germline gives CDR1 SGHTA, CDR2 FQGNSA.